This TCR beta chain was identified during a study of blood T cell repertoires in COVID-19. The CDR3 spans 15 residues. Germline-derived CDR1 and CDR2 are MNHEY and SVGAGI. Trimming removed 6 bases from V and 6 bases from J; junction bases left unmatched: 10. The assay was immunoSEQ multiplex PCR, and TCRdb's table has in-frame clones only and misses some. Found here are about 100,000 clones, about four fifths of them singletons; the top ten hold around a quarter. V gene TRBV6-5 combines with J gene TRBJ2-4; 8 bases are a match to TRBD1. This TCR derives from a man aged 60 to 69 with acute or convalescent COVID-19. The sequencing sample was made of peripheral blood. CDR3 protein: CASSLGGTGGNIQYF. DNA for the CDR3: TGTGCCAGCAGCCTGGGCGGGACAGGTGGAAACATTCAGTACTTC.